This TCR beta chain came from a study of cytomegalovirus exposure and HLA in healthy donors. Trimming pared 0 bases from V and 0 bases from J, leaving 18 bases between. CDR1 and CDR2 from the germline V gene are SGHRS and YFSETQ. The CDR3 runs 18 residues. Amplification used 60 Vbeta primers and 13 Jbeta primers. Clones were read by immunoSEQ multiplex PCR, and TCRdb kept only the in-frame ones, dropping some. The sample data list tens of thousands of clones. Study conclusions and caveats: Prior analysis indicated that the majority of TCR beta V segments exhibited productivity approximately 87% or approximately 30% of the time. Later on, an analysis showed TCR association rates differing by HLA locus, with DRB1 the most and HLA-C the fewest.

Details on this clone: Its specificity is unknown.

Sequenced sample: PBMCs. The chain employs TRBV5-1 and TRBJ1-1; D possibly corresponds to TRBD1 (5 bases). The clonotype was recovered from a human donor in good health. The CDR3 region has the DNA TGCGCCAGCAGCTTGGTAGGACTGACCGGGACTTTGAACACTGAAGCTTTCTTT. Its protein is CASSLVGLTGTLNTEAFF.